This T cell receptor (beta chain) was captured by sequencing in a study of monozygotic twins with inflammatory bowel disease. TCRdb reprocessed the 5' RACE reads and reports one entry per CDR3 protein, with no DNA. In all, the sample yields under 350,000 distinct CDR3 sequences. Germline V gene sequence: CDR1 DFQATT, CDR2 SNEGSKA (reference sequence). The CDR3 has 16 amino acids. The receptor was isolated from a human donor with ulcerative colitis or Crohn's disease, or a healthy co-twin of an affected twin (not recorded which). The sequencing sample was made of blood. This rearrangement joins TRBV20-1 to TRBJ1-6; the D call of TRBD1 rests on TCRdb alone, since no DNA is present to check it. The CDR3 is CSAPPRGADSVSPLHF.